Following are 19 T cell receptor beta chains from one sample sequenced in a study of immune evolution from preneoplasia to lung adenocarcinoma. Assay used: immunoSEQ multiplex PCR; TCRdb lists only in-frame clones, some missing. The data show a few thousand clones, with more than 60% seen just once and about 13% held by the top ten. Input material: FFPE adjacent normal lung tissue. Receptor source: a person aged 60 to 80 with lung adenocarcinoma.

The chain couples TRBV7-6 to TRBJ2-3; TRBD2 matches at 7 bases. The CDR3 contains 18 residues. Germline V lookup: CDR1 SGHVS, CDR2 FNYEAQ. V was clipped by 5 bases and J by 1 base; unmatched bases: 15. CDR3 nucleotides: TGTGCCAGCAGCCCTTATGGGTGGGTCGCGGGGGGCACAGATACGCAGTATTTT. It is translated as CASSPYGWVAGGTDTQYF.

The J gene is TRBJ1-4, the V gene TRBV30, with D perhaps matching TRBD1 (6 bases). This CDR3 has 15 residues. CDR1 and CDR2 (germline): GTSNPN, SVGIG (reference sequence). V was trimmed by 0 bases and J by 3 bases, leaving 11 bases between them. The CDR3 nucleotides are TGTGCCTGGAGTGTACTGGGGGCTGCTAATGAAAAACTGTTTTTT. Translation: CAWSVLGAANEKLFF.

The chain combines TRBV18 with TRBJ2-2; either TRBD1 or TRBD2 may fit D (5 bases each). CDR1 is KGHSH and CDR2 is LQKENI in the germline V gene. This CDR3 region has 15 residues. Trimming took off 6 bases at V and 0 bases at J, with 11 bases between the two ends. The CDR3 here is CASSRDGANTGELFF. The CDR3 nucleotides are TGTGCCAGCTCCCGGGACGGGGCGAACACCGGGGAGCTGTTTTTT.

For the CDR3, the DNA is TGTGCCAGCAGAGGGACCTGGATCTACGAGCAGTACTTC. Its protein product is CASRGTWIYEQYF. The chain is built from TRBV2 and TRBJ2-7; TRBD1 or TRBD2 may be the D gene (5 bases each). V lost 6 bases, J lost 3 bases, and 12 bases lay in between. CDR1 is SNHLY and CDR2 is FYNNEI in the germline V gene. The CDR3 consists of 13 residues.

About this clone: At one end, the junction sequence differs from germline, possibly due to a read error. This chain links TRBV7-7 with TRBJ2-5, with a weak D call TRBD1 (6 bases). Germline CDR1 is SSHAT and CDR2 is FNYEAQ (reference sequence). This CDR3 has 13 residues. CDR3 in amino acids: CASSEQGRETQYF. CDR3 bases: TGTGCTAGCAGCGAGCAGGGGCGGGAGACCCAGTACTTC.

In its sample, this clone was seen a few times. The chain links TRBV4-2 to TRBJ2-1; weak D call: TRBD2 (6 bases). The length of the CDR3 is 16 residues. Between the trimmed V and J ends, which lost 0 bases and 1 base, there was a span of 10 bases. In germline, CDR1 is LGHNA, CDR2 YNFKEQ. The CDR3 coding sequence is TGTGCCAGCAGCCAAGAGACCGGGGGATCCTACAATGAGCAGTTCTTC. This codes for CASSQETGGSYNEQFF.

A single count supports this clone. The V and J genes are TRBV6-1 and TRBJ2-7; TRBD1 agrees at 7 bases. Per germline, CDR1 MNHNS and CDR2 SASEGT. The V gene end was trimmed by 0 bases and the J gene end by 0 bases; junction bases not matched to a gene: 2. The CDR3 sequence is 15 residues long. CDR3 in amino acids: CASSEAGTASYEQYF. The CDR3 nucleotides are TGTGCCAGCAGTGAAGCGGGGACAGCCTCCTACGAGCAGTACTTC.

This clone was found once. A far more abundant clone sits one base away, making this likely a read error. The chain couples TRBV7-3 to TRBJ2-1, with TRBD1 matching 10 bases. The CDR3 length is 17 residues. Germline V gene lookup returns CDR1 SGHTA and CDR2 FQGTGA. CDR3 residues: CASSLDPGTGVSNKQFF. CDR3 coding DNA: TGTGCCAGCAGCTTAGACCCCGGGACAGGGGTTTCCAATAAGCAGTTCTTC.

The chain employs TRBV4-3 and TRBJ2-7; D is unresolved. This CDR3 comprises 14 residues. Per germline, CDR1 LGHNA and CDR2 YSLEER. Trimming took off 1 base at V and 0 bases at J, with 7 bases between the two ends. The CDR3, as DNA: TGCGCCAGCAGCCAAGGTGGGGACTCCTACGAGCAGTACTTC. Its protein is CASSQGGDSYEQYF.

CDR3 region: CSGEQGREQYF. The CDR3 coding sequence is TGCAGCGGCGAACAGGGGAGGGAGCAGTACTTC. The V call is TRBV29-1, the J call TRBJ2-7, with D tentatively TRBD1 (7 bases). This CDR3 has 11 amino acids. Looked up from germline, CDR1 is SQVTM and CDR2 is ANQGSEA. V lost 7 bases and J lost 7, with 14 bases in between.

V usage is TRBV9 and J usage is TRBJ2-5; TRBD2 might be the D (5 bases). The V gene lost 0 bases and the J gene lost 4 bases, with 7 bases spanning the gap. Germline values: CDR1 SGDLS, CDR2 YYNGEE. This CDR3 contains 13 residues. This chain's CDR3 is CASSVGGGETQYF. The CDR3 DNA is TGTGCCAGCAGCGTAGGAGGAGGAGAGACCCAGTACTTC.

This clone was seen a few times. CDR3 residues: CASSELCGGPGYTF. CDR3 nucleotide sequence: TGCGCCAGCAGTGAGCTATGCGGGGGTCCTGGCTACACCTTC. The chain couples TRBV10-1 to TRBJ1-2; TRBD1 might be the D (5 bases). Between the trimmed V and J ends, which lost 2 bases and 7 bases, there was a span of 14 bases. The CDR3 is 14 amino acids. Per the germline V gene, CDR1 is WNHNN and CDR2 is SYGVQD (reference sequence).

The chain carries TRBV18 and TRBJ2-7; TRBD1 matches at 8 bases. Germline assignment: CDR1 KGHSH and CDR2 LQKENI. This CDR3 comprises 16 residues. J gave up 0 bases and V 2 bases, and 6 bases lay outside the gene matches. CDR3 in DNA: TGTGCCAGCTCACCAGGACAGGGCTATTCCTCCTACGAGCAGTACTTC. This translates into CASSPGQGYSSYEQYF.

V gene TRBV4-3 combines with J gene TRBJ2-7, with 9 bases identical to TRBD2. V lost 0 bases, J lost 2 bases, and 8 bases stayed unmatched. Germline lookup yields CDR1 LGHNA and CDR2 YSLEER. The CDR3 consists of 17 residues. The CDR3 DNA reads TGCGCCAGCAGCCAAGACGGGGCAGGCGGGGGGGCCTACGAGCAGTACTTC. Its translation is CASSQDGAGGGAYEQYF.

The chain has TRBV6-4 and TRBJ2-2; tentative D call: TRBD1 (6 bases). V lost 0 bases and J lost 6, with 14 bases in between. CDR3 length: 16 amino acids. Per germline, CDR1 MRHNA and CDR2 SNTAGT. For the CDR3, the DNA is TGTGCCAGCAGTGACTCGACGGGAACAGGGTCCGGGGAGCTGTTTTTT. Its protein is CASSDSTGTGSGELFF.

The chain couples TRBV5-1 to TRBJ2-2; 8 bases align to TRBD1. CDR3 size: 14 residues. Germline lookup yields CDR1 SGHRS and CDR2 YFSETQ. Unmatched junction bases numbered 6, after V lost 3 bases and J lost 8 bases. In DNA, the CDR3 is TGCGCCAGCAGCTCCCAGGGGGCAGAGGGGGAGCTGTTTTTT. Translating it yields CASSSQGAEGELFF.

Only a few counts were recorded for this clone. The chain carries TRBV7-9 and TRBJ2-7; TRBD2 is a possible D gene (6 bases). Between the trimmed V and J ends, which lost 5 bases and 0 bases, there was a span of 17 bases. This CDR3 contains 16 residues. Germline CDR1 SEHNR, CDR2 FQNEAQ (reference sequence). CDR3 sequence reads: CASSPSPAGTSYEQYF. DNA for the CDR3: TGTGCCAGCAGCCCATCCCCGGCGGGGACCTCCTACGAGCAGTACTTC.

V and J are TRBV7-2 and TRBJ1-2, with a weak D call TRBD1 (6 bases). The germline V gene encodes CDR1 SGHTA and CDR2 FQGNSA. The CDR3 extends over 11 amino acids. Trimming pared 9 bases from V and 6 bases from J, leaving 11 bases between. CDR3 DNA: TGTGCCAGTAGCGGGGGCGATGGCTACACCTTC. This gives the protein CASSGGDGYTF.

This sequence joins TRBV7-9 and TRBJ1-6, with TRBD1 as a possible D gene (5 bases). Germline lookup yields CDR1 SEHNR and CDR2 FQNEAQ (reference sequence). Trimming pared 3 bases from V and 7 bases from J, leaving 13 bases between. The CDR3 loop spans 15 amino acids. The CDR3 protein is CASSLGWGPNSPLHF. As DNA, the CDR3 is TGTGCCAGCAGCTTGGGATGGGGACCCAATTCACCCCTCCACTTT.